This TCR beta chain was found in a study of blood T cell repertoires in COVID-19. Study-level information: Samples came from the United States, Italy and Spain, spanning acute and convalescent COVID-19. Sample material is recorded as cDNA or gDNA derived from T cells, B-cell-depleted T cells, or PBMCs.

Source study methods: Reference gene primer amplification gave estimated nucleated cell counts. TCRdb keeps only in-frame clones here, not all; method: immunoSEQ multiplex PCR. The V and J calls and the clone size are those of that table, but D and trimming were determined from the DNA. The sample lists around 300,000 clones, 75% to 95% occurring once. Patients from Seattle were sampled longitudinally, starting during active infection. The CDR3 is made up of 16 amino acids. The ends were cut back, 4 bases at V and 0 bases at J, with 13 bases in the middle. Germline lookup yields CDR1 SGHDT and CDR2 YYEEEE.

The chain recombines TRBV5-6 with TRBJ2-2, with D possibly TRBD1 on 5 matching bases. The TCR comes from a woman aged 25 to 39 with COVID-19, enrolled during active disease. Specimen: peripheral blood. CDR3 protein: CASSLDRDPNTGELFF. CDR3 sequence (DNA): TGTGCCAGCAGCCTAGACAGAGACCCGAACACCGGGGAGCTGTTTTTT.